Detailed here is one T cell receptor (beta chain). What it recognizes is unknown. This CDR3 spans 16 amino acids. Germline CDR1 MNHEY, CDR2 SMNVEV (reference sequence). The J segment lost 2 bases and the V segment lost 6 bases, leaving 12 bases of the junction unmatched. The method was immunoSEQ multiplex PCR; TCRdb's version includes in-frame clones alone and lacks a portion of them. Here the sample spans a few hundred thousand clones, 80% to 90% being singletons. The record originates from a study of cytomegalovirus exposure and HLA in healthy donors. General study points: According to a subsequent analysis, TCR clusters identified in the first cohort showed a tendency to co-occur across the 100 to 150 validation repertoires.

This TCR derives from a woman aged 18-29 years in good health and CMV-seronegative. The rearrangement uses TRBV27 and TRBJ2-7; 8 bases are shared with TRBD2. Sequencing was carried out using PBMCs. CDR3: CASSGKTSAATYEQYF. The CDR3 bases are TGTGCCAGCAGCGGGAAGACTAGCGCGGCAACCTACGAGCAGTACTTC.